These 15 T cell receptor beta chains were sequenced from one sample in a study of shared clonotypes between healthy human individuals. This table comes from immunoSEQ multiplex PCR, and its TCRdb copy is limited to in-frame clones, with some not included. The table lists hundreds of thousands of clones, roughly 79% of them singletons. The specimen was PBMCs. The receptors derive from a woman aged 40 to 50 in good health. Some clones in this sample may be carry-over from other donors' samples.

With regard to this clone: A read error may produce the germline difference seen at one junction end. This chain links TRBV7-7 with TRBJ2-1, with unresolved D. Germline CDR1 reads SSHAT; CDR2 reads FNYEAQ (reference sequence). The CDR3 contains 12 residues. The CDR3 sequence: CASSSLSDEQFF. The CDR3 DNA is TGTGCTAGCAGCTCACTATCCGATGAGCAGTTCTTC.

V usage is TRBV7-6 and J usage is TRBJ2-7; unclear D gene. V dropped 0 bases and J dropped 2 bases, with 5 bases sitting between them. Germline values: CDR1 SGHVS, CDR2 FNYEAQ. This CDR3 comprises 13 residues. CDR3 sequence reads: CASSLAVAYEQYF. CDR3 DNA sequence: TGTGCCAGCAGCTTAGCGGTCGCCTACGAGCAGTACTTC.

This clone was counted a single time. The chain employs TRBV7-9 and TRBJ2-7; D uncertain. V was clipped by 1 base and J by 2 bases, with 12 bases between them. The CDR3 has 15 amino acids. Germline CDR1 reads SEHNR; CDR2 reads FQNEAQ (reference sequence). The CDR3 protein is CASSLVVGLAYEQYF. For the CDR3, the DNA is TGTGCCAGCAGCTTAGTGGTGGGATTAGCCTACGAGCAGTACTTC. The entire variable domain, with the rest obtained from reference TRBV7-9 and TRBJ2-7, is as follows: DTGVSQNPRHKITKRGQNVTFRCDPISEHNRLYWYRQTLGQGPEFLTYFQNEAQLEKSRLLSDRFSAERPKGSFSTLEIQRTEQGDSAMYLCASSLVVGLAYEQYFGPGTRLTVT.

This clone was seen only once. The rearrangement uses TRBV27 and TRBJ2-1; no clear D. Trimming removed 4 bases at V and 8 bases at J, with 15 bases between. CDR1 and CDR2 (germline): MNHEY, SMNVEV (reference sequence). This CDR3 spans 14 amino acids. This CDR3 is CASSSFALGYEQFF. The CDR3 nucleotides are TGTGCCAGCAGTTCATTCGCCCTAGGGTATGAGCAGTTCTTC.

J is TRBJ2-7 and V is TRBV23-1; D unresolved. TRBV23-1 is an ORF, with its function uncertain. V was shortened by 1 base and J by 3 bases, with 10 bases between the two germline ends. The CDR3 covers 14 residues. CDR3 coding DNA: TGCGCCAGCAGTCAATTCGACACCGACTACGAGCAGTACTTC. Its translation: CASSQFDTDYEQYF.

The chain recombines TRBV27 with TRBJ2-7, with TRBD1 matching over 9 bases. This CDR3 contains 14 residues. Trimming at V came to 5 bases and at J to 3 bases, leaving 5 bases not matched to a gene. Germline V gives CDR1 MNHEY, CDR2 SMNVEV (reference sequence). CDR3 DNA: TGTGCCAGCAGTCTGGGGACAGGGCTCTACGAGCAGTACTTC. This encodes CASSLGTGLYEQYF.

The genes are TRBV4-1 and TRBJ2-1, with TRBD1 matching 9 bases. Trimming cost V 5 bases and J 13 bases; bases outside gene matches: 12. The CDR3 runs to 14 residues. Germline V gene sequence: CDR1 MGHRA, CDR2 YSYEKL. CDR3 bases: TGCGCCAGCAGCGCAACCCCCCGGGACAGGGTCCAGTTCTTC. Translating gives CASSATPRDRVQFF.

This chain links TRBV5-4 with TRBJ2-7; D is possibly TRBD2 (5 bases). The CDR3 has 12 residues. Germline V gene sequence: CDR1 SGHNT, CDR2 YYREEE (reference sequence). Trimming removed 0 bases from V and 6 bases from J, with 7 bases in between. The CDR3 loop reads CASSLEGSEQYF. CDR3 DNA: TGTGCCAGCAGCTTGGAAGGGAGCGAGCAGTACTTC.

The CDR3 DNA reads as TGTGCCAGCAGCTTCGGGACTAGCGGGGAGCAGCAGTACTTC. Translation gives CASSFGTSGEQQYF. The chain joins TRBV7-9 to TRBJ2-7, with 13 bases fitting TRBD2. Germline CDR1 and CDR2: SEHNR and FQNEAQ (reference sequence). The CDR3 has 14 amino acids. V shed 3 bases, J shed 8 bases, and the junction held 4 bases outside the gene matches.

This chain uses TRBV18 with TRBJ1-2, with 9 positions matching TRBD1. The CDR3 is made up of 16 amino acids. Trimming removed 6 bases from V and 2 bases from J; junction bases left unmatched: 10. Per the germline V gene, CDR1 is KGHSH and CDR2 is LQKENI. This CDR3 reads CASSPGTGRRNYGYTF. DNA of the CDR3: TGTGCCAGCTCGCCCGGGACAGGGAGGCGGAACTATGGCTACACCTTC.

This chain links TRBV29-1 with TRBJ1-2; D is unclear. Trimming pared 3 bases from V and 4 bases from J, leaving 12 bases between. The CDR3 totals 13 residues. Germline-derived CDR1 and CDR2 are SQVTM and ANQGSEA. CDR3 DNA: TGCAGCGTTGAGTCTGGGAGCCGCTATGGCTACACCTTC. Translation: CSVESGSRYGYTF. The variable domain in full, with the rest retrieved from reference TRBV29-1 and TRBJ1-2, is SAVISQKPSRDICQRGTSLTIQCQVDSQVTMMFWYRQQPGQSLTLIATANQGSEATYESGFVIDKFPISRPNLTFSTLTVSNMSPEDSSIYLCSVESGSRYGYTFGSGTRLTVV.

This rearrangement joins TRBV28 to TRBJ1-5; 11 nucleotides agree with TRBD1. This CDR3 contains 16 residues. Germline-derived CDR1 and CDR2 are MDHEN and SYDVKM. Losses at the gene ends were 5 bases for V and 6 bases for J; bases not matched to a gene: 9. CDR3 sequence: CASSARGQGAFQPQHF. The CDR3 region has the DNA TGTGCCAGCAGTGCCCGAGGACAGGGGGCTTTTCAGCCCCAGCATTTT.

The chain joins TRBV29-1 to TRBJ2-3, with 8 bases aligning to TRBD1. J lost 2 bases, V lost 1 base, and 8 bases had no gene match. Germline V gene lookup returns CDR1 SQVTM and CDR2 ANQGSEA. There are 16 residues in the CDR3. The CDR3 here is CSVEGIGQGFTDTQYF. The CDR3 DNA reads as TGCAGCGTTGAAGGCATAGGACAGGGCTTCACAGATACGCAGTATTTT.

This clone was recorded a few times. The genes are TRBV5-4 and TRBJ2-1, with D hard to call. This CDR3 spans 16 amino acids. The ends were cut back, 4 bases at V and 8 bases at J, with 22 bases in the middle. Germline V CDR1 and CDR2: SGHNT, YYREEE (reference sequence). CDR3 region: CASSDRKLPQADEQFF. The CDR3 coding sequence is TGTGCCAGCAGCGATAGGAAGCTCCCCCAAGCAGATGAGCAGTTCTTC.

The CDR3 protein is CASSRGLANTGELFF. CDR3 coding DNA: TGCGCCAGCAGCAGGGGACTAGCGAACACCGGGGAGCTGTTTTTT. The chain has TRBV5-1 and TRBJ2-2; TRBD2 aligns across 8 bases. Germline V lookup: CDR1 SGHRS, CDR2 YFSETQ. Trimming at V came to 4 bases and at J to 0 bases, leaving 2 bases not matched to a gene. This CDR3 comprises 15 residues.